This T cell receptor beta chain was sequenced during a study of post-analysis software for immune sequencing data. As regards this clonotype: Its ends do not fully match the called genes, so a read error is possible.

The TCR beta cDNA libraries contained unique molecular identifiers. MiXCR, run by TCRdb on the PCR reads, gives a single entry per CDR3 protein. Of 650,000 to 900,000 distinct CDR3 sequences in the sample, just over 45% are singletons; the top ten hold 4% to 5%. Sequenced: blood. The receptor comes from a girl aged 10 to 17 with multiple sclerosis.

Here the CDR3 DNA reads TGTGCGAGCACCCGAGGGAGCGGCGAATGGTCCTACGAGCAGTACTTC. This codes for CASTRGSGEWSYEQYF. The rearrangement joins TRBV7-2 to TRBJ2-7; tentatively, D is TRBD2 (5 bases). CDR3 length equals 16 residues. Germline V gene sequence: CDR1 SGHTA, CDR2 FQGNSA. Looking up the rest from reference TRBV7-2 and TRBJ2-7 gives the full variable domain: GAGVSQSPSNKVTEKGKDVELRCDPISGHTALYWYRQSLGQGLEFLIYFQGNSAPDKSGLPSDRFSAERTGGSVSTLTIQRTQQEDSAVYLCASTRGSGEWSYEQYFGPGTRLTVT.